The entry below describes one TCR beta chain. This clonotype came up once. What antigen it recognizes has not been identified. Base qualities are missing; no much larger clone stands one base away. Just one read gives weak support. The CDR3 numbers 11 residues from cysteine through phenylalanine. This entry keeps only the CDR3 DNA: 33 bases, framed from base 1. V is cut by 2 bases and J by 7 bases, and the space between the germline ends is 6 bases. The germline V gene provides CDR1 SNHLY and CDR2 FYNNEI. The data are from a study of vaccination and CD4 T cells after COVID-19 (dated by TCRdb to between 2021 and 2024). Broadly, across the study: Every convalescent patient had a positive nasal swab PCR test for SARS-CoV-2, with mild disease in 8 to 10 patients and severe disease in one. Post-COVID blood samples were collected from convalescent patients a median of around 96 days after diagnosis, with a range of roughly 30 to 161 days. The cultures were stimulated with overlapping spike peptide pools from SARS-CoV-2 and from the common cold coronaviruses HCoV-NL63, HCoV-OC43 and HCoV-229E. The time from the second vaccine dose to post-vaccine blood sampling had a median of roughly 77 days and ranged from roughly 13 to 241 days. In the convalescent cohort there were six males and four females, among whom were two Hispanic individuals, seven Caucasians, two Asians and one multiracial person. Control cultures received a CEFX viral epitope pool as the positive control, an HIV-1 Nef peptide pool as the negative control, or no peptide. In ten to eleven COVID-19 convalescent patients and 4 infection-naive healthy vaccine recipients, the spike-specific CD4+ TCR repertoire before mRNA vaccination was compared with the repertoire after mRNA vaccination. A few convalescent patients gave samples both early after vaccination (day 14) and late after vaccination (days 161 to 241). Participants got two doses of the Pfizer-BioNTech BNT162b2 vaccine (n=8) or two doses of the Moderna mRNA-1273 vaccine (n=2).

The sample's time point label, decoded: late sampling 161 to 241 days after vaccination in three convalescent patients. The treatment or condition label of this sample denotes: approximately nine-day PBMC culture with coronavirus spike peptide pools or control peptides (ViraFEST assay). To expand antigen-specific T cells with peptide pools and then pick out the expanded clonotypes through TCR sequencing, the study relied on the ViraFEST assay. Positive SARS-CoV-2 PCR tests in the convalescent patients dated from March to December 2020, before Alpha, Beta and Delta variants emerged in the United States. PBMCs were cultured at under 2.5 million per well in IMDM supplemented with roughly 5% human AB serum and about 10 IU/ml IL-2, with 10 ug/ml peptide pools added. Half of the culture medium was replaced with fresh IL-2-containing medium on days 3 and 7. Once the cells had been in culture for over nine days, the EasySep CD4+ T cell isolation kit was used to isolate CD4+ T cells by negative selection. Ficoll-Paque Plus gradient centrifugation was used to isolate PBMCs from whole blood, and the isolated PBMCs were then either used fresh or cryopreserved at -140C. Each culture condition was generally run in triplicate wells.

Receptor amplification or capture employed PCR. At the Johns Hopkins FTIC core, DNA from the cultured CD4+ T cells underwent TCR sequencing with the Oncomine TCR Beta short-read assay. The QIAamp micro DNA kit was used to extract genomic DNA from the cultured CD4+ T cells. Oncomine TCR Beta libraries from cultured CD4+ T cells were pooled using unique dual indexes and sequenced on an Illumina iSeq 100. The study's own analysis went as follows. Non-productive sequences were removed, and CDR3s that did not start with C, did not end with F or W, or were shorter than 7 amino acids were discarded. Antigen-specific clonotypes were identified with the MANAFEST web application by comparing peptide-stimulated wells with reference and other culture wells. An FDR below 0.05, an odds ratio above 5, and a productive frequency above 0.1% in at least two of three replicate wells were required for clones to be considered positive. Cross-reactive clonotypes were defined as significantly expanded in both SARS-CoV-2 spike wells and at least one common cold coronavirus spike condition. Using R version 3.6.1, CDR3 homology was evaluated through Levenshtein distances (stringdist) along with unrooted phylogenetic trees (ape). TCRdb's own reprocessing of the public reads used fastp at Q25 and MiXCR and kept productive beta chains. When rows share a CDR3 protein, they turn into one entry using the most common DNA and genes. The V and J calls and clone size are TCRdb's, not the authors'. This sample lists about 23,000 distinct CDR3 sequences; 30% to 45% were detected once. The ten biggest clones cover roughly 9% of the sample.

Study-level results and caveats: In convalescent patients, nearly all vaccine-specific clones (304 of 307) were found to be mono-reactive for SARS-CoV-2 spike rather than cross-reactive with common cold coronaviruses. The median number of SARS-CoV-2-reactive clonotypes rose from around 21 after infection to 38 after vaccination, but the change was not significant. In convalescent patients, a median around 90% of post-vaccine SARS-CoV-2-reactive clones were detected only after vaccination, suggesting vaccine-specific priming. Only a relatively small number of convalescent patients were included in the study, and early timepoints following natural infection were not analyzed.

Sequencing used CD4+ T cells from blood, cultured in vitro, obtained about 7 months after SARS-CoV-2 vaccination. This chain is built from TRBV2 and TRBJ2-7; the D gene cannot be named for sure. This clonotype originated in a human donor who had recovered from COVID-19. The CDR3 protein is CASSESGEQYF. The nucleotide sequence reads as follows: TGTGCCAGCAGTGAATCGGGTGAGCAGTACTTC.